This T cell receptor beta chain was observed in a study of T cell clonality in common variable immunodeficiency (dated by TCRdb to 2013 to 2016). Standard criteria, namely reduction of serum IgG, IgA and/or IgM below the normal range together with specific antibody deficiency, were applied for the diagnosis of CVID. There were around 45 subjects in the CVID group (approximately 15 female and roughly 30 male), ranging in age from about 9 to 65 years, with a mean age of 40. Most of the CVID patients and most of the healthy controls were of Caucasian heritage. At the time of study participation, every CVID subject had been on replacement immunoglobulin therapy for at least one year. At blood collection, none of the CVID subjects was ill or on immunomodulatory or immunosuppressive medication. Heparinized peripheral whole blood samples of roughly 5 to 8.5 ml were obtained from each donor. Genomic DNA from adults with common variable immune deficiency (CVID) and from healthy adult controls was used to sequence TCRbeta CDR3 repertoires. Diluted blood was density-centrifuged over Hypaque 1077 or Ficoll-Paque to isolate peripheral blood mononuclear cells. Unsorted mononuclear cells served as the source of genomic DNA, which was extracted either by Qiagen column purification or by a centrifugation-based method.

A remark on this clone: The clone's antigen remains unknown. The read ends 3 residues before the CDR3 terminus; that terminus is restored from the germline J gene.

For sequencing input, CVID and control samples contributed equivalent amounts of genomic DNA. For every sample, a 60 bp segment covering the rearranged TCRbeta CDR3 region was amplified and then sequenced. The immunoSEQ assay, a bias-corrected multiplex PCR with high-throughput sequencing, was employed for TCRbeta amplification. The original methods were these. Every unique nucleotide sequence was considered a clone and was annotated with V, D and J genes, copy number and frequency. Sequences were labeled productive if in frame, and non-productive if out of frame or containing stop codons. As previously described, clonality was calculated on the basis of Shannon's entropy. The predicted amino acid sequences of productive clones were used to derive the mean CDR3 Kyte-Doolittle hydropathy. Using the R hclust function, scaled V gene usage was clustered hierarchically with Manhattan distance and complete linkage. To assess clone sharing by CDR3 amino acid sequence, 12 repertoires per group were resampled over 100 rounds. The repertoires were searched for 65 to 85 published EBV-specific TCRbeta sequences and 200 to 300 published CMV-specific TCRbeta sequences. After two CVID samples that produced fewer than 10,000 sequences were dropped from the analysis, 35 to 50 CVID repertoires remained. Not all clones reach the TCRdb copy of this immuneACCESS table, which keeps in-frame sequences only. Checked studies attribute under half of the gap to unresolved V genes and leave the rest unexplained. That table gives V, J and clone size, and the DNA gave D and trimming. The table held for this sample gives almost 100 clones.

Summary of the overall study and its limitations: Healthy controls shared more TCRbeta clones with each other than CVID subjects shared among themselves (p < 0.0001). The authors noted that sequencing repertoires of T cell subpopulations would be needed to clarify what caused the increased clonality in CVID. TCRbeta clonality was higher in CVID subjects than in healthy controls (t-test p = 0.018), and the increase was most characteristic of about a third of subjects. Even though DNA input was the same, control samples had an average of around 81,000 unique sequences each, compared with 25,000 to 35,000 in CVID samples. Reportedly, TCRbeta sequences from CVID had fewer deletions and N-nucleotide insertions, and highly modified clones with 13 or more V deletions were absent from CVID. Patient heterogeneity within the CVID cohort put limits on correlating repertoire features with clinical complications.

Trimming takes 8 bases off V and 7 bases off J; junction bases not matched to a gene: 4. The germline V gene (reference sequence) provides CDR1 SEHNR and CDR2 FQNEAQ. CDR3 length: 13 amino acids, cysteine to phenylalanine. Only the CDR3 bases that were read are kept: 30 of them, in frame from base 1. The clonotype comes from a human donor with common variable immunodeficiency. In this chain, TRBV7-9 is recombined with TRBJ1-6; 8 central bases correspond to TRBD1. The sequencing input was peripheral blood mononuclear cells. CDR3 bases read: TGTGCCAGCCCAGGGGGCGCGAATTCACCC. This yields the protein CASPGGANSP. The whole CDR3 sequence is CASPGGANSPLHF.